The sequence of this T cell receptor (beta chain) was determined in a study of regulatory T cells in long-lasting Graves disease. TCRdb itself ran the reads through MiXCR, one entry per CDR3 protein. The table has some 780 distinct CDR3 sequences, around 60% seen once; the top ten hold 20% to 25%. Trimming shortened V by 2 bases and J by 6 bases, and 15 bases separated the two germline ends. The CDR3 extends over 15 amino acids. CDR1 MNHEY and CDR2 SVGEGT come from the germline V gene. General observations from the study: Relative to new patients (roughly 950), persistent patients exhibited greater sharing of public clonotypes (2,741).

As regards this clonotype: Its antigen is undetermined.

PBMC-derived RNA was used for the TCR library. This clonotype was sampled from a woman in her thirties or forties with Graves disease. The genes are TRBV6-2 or TRBV6-3 and TRBJ2-3, with no clear D. Sample: peripheral blood mononuclear cells (PBMCs), taken with antithyroid drug treatment, in newly diagnosed or persistent Graves disease (not recorded which). The CDR3 loop reads CASSYESPPWDTQYF. DNA for the CDR3: TGTGCCAGCAGTTACGAGAGTCCCCCATGGGATACGCAGTATTTT.